This TCR beta chain was recorded in a study of blood T cell repertoires in COVID-19. Across the study: COVID-19 samples from acute and convalescent phases originated in the United States, Italy and Spain. The cDNA or gDNA used as material had been derived from T cells, B-cell-depleted T cells, or PBMCs.

Germline V gene lookup returns CDR1 DFQATT and CDR2 SNEGSKA (reference sequence). CDR3 length: 16 residues. The V end lost 3 bases, the J end lost 6 bases, and 20 bases lay between the germline ends. The table lists this clone with a count of one. As handled by the study authors: Cell counts per sample came from amplifying reference gene primers. Assay: immunoSEQ multiplex PCR; the TCRdb copy retains only in-frame clones and omits some. V, J and clone size are taken as reported in that table, and D and trimming were inferred from the DNA itself. Among roughly 230,000 clones listed, 81% were seen once.

This clonotype was obtained from a woman aged 80 or older with acute or convalescent COVID-19. Sequenced: peripheral blood. The chain has TRBV20-1 and TRBJ2-2; weak D call: TRBD1 (5 bases). This CDR3 is CSASDKGQGNAGELFF. CDR3 in DNA: TGCAGTGCTAGTGACAAAGGACAAGGTAACGCCGGGGAGCTGTTTTTT.